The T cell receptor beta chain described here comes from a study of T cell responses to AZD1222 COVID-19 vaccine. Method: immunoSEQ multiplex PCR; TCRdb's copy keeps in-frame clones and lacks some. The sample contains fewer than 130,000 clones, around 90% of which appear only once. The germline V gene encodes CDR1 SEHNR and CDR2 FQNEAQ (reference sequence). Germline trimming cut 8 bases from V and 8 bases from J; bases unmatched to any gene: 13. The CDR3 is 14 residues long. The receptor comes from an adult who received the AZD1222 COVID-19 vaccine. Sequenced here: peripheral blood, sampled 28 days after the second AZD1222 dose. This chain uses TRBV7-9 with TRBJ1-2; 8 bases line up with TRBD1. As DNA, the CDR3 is TGTGCCAGCGAAGTTACAGGGGGAATGGAGGGCTACACCTTC. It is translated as CASEVTGGMEGYTF. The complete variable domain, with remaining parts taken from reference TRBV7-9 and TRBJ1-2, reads DTGVSQNPRHKITKRGQNVTFRCDPISEHNRLYWYRQTLGQGPEFLTYFQNEAQLEKSRLLSDRFSAERPKGSFSTLEIQRTEQGDSAMYLCASEVTGGMEGYTFGSGTRLTVV.